This TCR beta chain originates from a study of blood T cell repertoires in COVID-19. The assay was immunoSEQ multiplex PCR, and TCRdb's table has in-frame clones only and misses some. Of some 41,000 clones in the sample, around 86% are singletons; the top ten hold more than 4.5%. V shed 0 bases and J shed 3 bases, with 8 bases lying between them. Germline V gene data show CDR1 as LGHNA and CDR2 as YNFKEQ. The CDR3 contains 14 residues. The clonotype was recovered from a man aged 40-50 years with active COVID-19. Sample: peripheral blood. The chain uses TRBV4-2 and TRBJ1-2; D is unresolved. CDR3 loop: CASSQDSSYYGYTF. CDR3 nucleotide sequence: TGTGCCAGCAGCCAAGACAGTTCCTACTATGGCTACACCTTC.